The 12 T cell receptor beta chains given below trace back to one sample, sequenced in a study of blood T cell repertoires in COVID-19. The protocol was immunoSEQ multiplex PCR, while the TCRdb copy is restricted to in-frame clones and leaves out a portion. The sample shows roughly 250,000 clones, approximately 90% of them seen only once. Source material: PBMCs or T cells enriched from blood (not recorded which). The receptors were gathered from a middle-aged woman with acute COVID-19.

The rearrangement links TRBV28 to TRBJ2-6; TRBD1 might be the D (5 bases). V was trimmed by 5 bases and J by 1 base, leaving 9 bases between them. There are 15 residues in the CDR3. The germline V gene encodes CDR1 MDHEN and CDR2 SYDVKM. CDR3 in amino acids: CASSISGSGANVLTF. The CDR3, as DNA: TGTGCCAGCAGTATCTCAGGGTCTGGGGCCAACGTCCTGACTTTC.

The rearrangement uses TRBV7-8 and TRBJ2-3; D is unresolved. With 3 bases removed from V and 3 bases from J, the gap between germline ends came to 4 bases. Per germline, CDR1 SGHVS and CDR2 FQNEAQ. The CDR3 runs 12 residues. The CDR3 DNA follows: TGTGCCAGCAGCTTTCAAACAGATACGCAGTATTTT. Protein: CASSFQTDTQYF.

In DNA form, the CDR3 reads TGTGCCAGCAGCCAAGAGGGACTAGCGGGGAACATTCAGTACTTC. This translates into CASSQEGLAGNIQYF. This chain uses TRBV14 with TRBJ2-4; 13 bases are shared with TRBD2. V lost 0 bases to trimming and J lost 7 bases; unmatched junction nucleotides: 0. Germline V CDR1 and CDR2: SGHDN, FVKESK. CDR3 size: 15 residues.

This CDR3 is CASSGTIGYTF. DNA of the CDR3: TGTGCCAGCAGCGGGACAATTGGCTACACCTTC. This chain uses TRBV28 with TRBJ1-2; the D gene is possibly TRBD1 (6 bases). V was shortened by 6 bases and J by 7 bases, with 9 bases between the two germline ends. Germline V gene data show CDR1 as MDHEN and CDR2 as SYDVKM. The CDR3 is made up of 11 amino acids.

This clone was detected only once. The V and J genes are TRBV11-3 and TRBJ1-3; tentative D call: TRBD1 (6 bases). In germline, CDR1 is SGHNT, CDR2 YENEEA. This CDR3 spans 15 amino acids. V shed 5 bases and J shed 2 bases, with 13 bases lying between them. The CDR3 protein is CASSMGTKPGNTIYF. The CDR3 DNA reads TGTGCCAGCAGCATGGGGACAAAGCCTGGAAACACCATATATTTT.

The chain links TRBV21-1 to TRBJ2-1; the table's D call, TRBD2, has no DNA check behind it. TRBV21-1 is deemed a pseudogene. This CDR3 is built from 13 residues. The chain's CDR3 is CASEGGVYNEQFF. The CDR3 DNA sequence: TGTGCCAGCGAGGGGGGGGTCTACAATGAGCAGTTCTTC.

The chain employs TRBV7-2 and TRBJ2-4; possibly TRBD2 for D (7 bases). CDR1 and CDR2 (germline): SGHTA, FQGNSA. CDR3 length: 17 amino acids. Trimming removed 6 bases at V and 1 base at J, with 19 bases between. CDR3: CASSIRPGGPAKNIQYF. As DNA, the CDR3 is TGTGCCAGCAGTATTCGTCCGGGGGGCCCGGCCAAAAACATTCAGTACTTC.

The V and J genes are TRBV5-1 and TRBJ2-1, with 9 bases fitting TRBD1. This CDR3 is built from 16 residues. Germline assignment: CDR1 SGHRS and CDR2 YFSETQ. V lost 4 bases, J lost 7 bases, and 12 bases stayed unmatched. CDR3 coding DNA: TGCGCCAGCAGCGGACTACAGGGGGCAGGAACAAATGAGCAGTTCTTC. As protein: CASSGLQGAGTNEQFF.

V is TRBV24-1 and J is TRBJ2-3, with TRBD2 matching over 12 bases. Trimming removed 0 bases from V and 7 bases from J; junction bases left unmatched: 1. This CDR3 spans 15 amino acids. Germline V lookup: CDR1 KGHDR, CDR2 SFDVKD. In nucleotides, the CDR3 is TGTGCCACCAGTGATTTGGGACTAGCGGGAAATACGCAGTATTTT. It translates to CATSDLGLAGNTQYF.

The V and J genes are TRBV10-2 and TRBJ2-6, with D perhaps matching TRBD2 (6 bases). The CDR3 loop spans 14 amino acids. Germline assignment: CDR1 WSHSY and CDR2 SAAADI. Trimming took off 6 bases at V and 0 bases at J, with 6 bases between the two ends. Written as DNA, the CDR3 is TGCGCCAGCAGGGGACTCTCTGGGGCCAACGTCCTGACTTTC. Residues: CASRGLSGANVLTF.

The chain is built from TRBV18 and TRBJ1-1; maybe TRBD1 (5 bases). Germline CDR1 is KGHSH and CDR2 is LQKENI. The V end was cut by 5 bases, the J end by 3 bases, with 13 bases between. The CDR3 consists of 14 residues. CDR3 region: CASSASQGYTEAFF. CDR3 bases: TGTGCCAGCTCAGCGAGTCAGGGTTACACTGAAGCTTTCTTT.

The chain links TRBV11-2 to TRBJ2-2; D is perhaps TRBD1 (5 bases). In germline, CDR1 is SGHAT, CDR2 FQNNGV. V dropped 2 bases and J dropped 7 bases, with 11 bases sitting between them. The CDR3 is made up of 14 amino acids. CDR3 DNA sequence: TGTGCCAGCAGCTTACAGGGATCCGTCGGGGAGCTGTTTTTT. Translating gives CASSLQGSVGELFF.